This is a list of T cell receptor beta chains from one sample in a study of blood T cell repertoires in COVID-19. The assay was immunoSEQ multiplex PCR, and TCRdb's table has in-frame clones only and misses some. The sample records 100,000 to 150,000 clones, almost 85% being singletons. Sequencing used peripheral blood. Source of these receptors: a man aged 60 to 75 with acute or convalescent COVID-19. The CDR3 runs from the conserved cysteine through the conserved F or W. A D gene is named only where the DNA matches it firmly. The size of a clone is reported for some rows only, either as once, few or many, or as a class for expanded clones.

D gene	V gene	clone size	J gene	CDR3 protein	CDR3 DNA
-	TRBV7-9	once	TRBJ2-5	CASSSEREVVGTQYF	TGTGCCAGCAGCTCAGAGAGGGAAGTGGTAGGGACCCAGTACTTC
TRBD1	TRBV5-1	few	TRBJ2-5	CASSSGQGAGIETQYF	TGCGCCAGCAGCTCGGGACAGGGGGCGGGTATAGAGACCCAGTACTTC
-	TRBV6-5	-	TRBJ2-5	CASSYSRASSQETQYF	TGTGCCAGCAGTTACTCGAGGGCTAGCAGCCAAGAGACCCAGTACTTC
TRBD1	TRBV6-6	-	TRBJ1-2	CASRETGLYGYTF	TGTGCCAGCAGGGAGACAGGGCTATATGGCTACACCTTC
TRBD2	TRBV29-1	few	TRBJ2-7	CSAWTSGSRTYEQYF	TGCAGCGCGTGGACTAGCGGGAGTCGCACCTACGAGCAGTACTTC
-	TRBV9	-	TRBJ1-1	CASSVGQVMNTEAFF	TGTGCCAGCAGCGTAGGGCAGGTGATGAACACTGAAGCTTTCTTT
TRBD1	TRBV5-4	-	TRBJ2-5	CASSTTGGVETQYF	TGTGCCAGCAGCACGACAGGGGGCGTAGAGACCCAGTACTTC
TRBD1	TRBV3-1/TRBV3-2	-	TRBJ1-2	CASSPTVDRGGYGYTF	TGTGCCAGCAGCCCTACCGTGGACAGGGGCGGCTATGGCTACACCTTC
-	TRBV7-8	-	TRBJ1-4	CASSLGEVLFF	TGTGCCAGCAGCTTAGGGGAGGTACTGTTTTTT
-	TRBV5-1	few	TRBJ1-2	CASSLATDYGYTF	TGCGCCAGCAGCTTGGCGACTGACTATGGCTACACCTTC
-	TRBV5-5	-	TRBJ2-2	CASSRSPGELFF	TGTGCCAGCAGCCGGTCACCCGGGGAGCTGTTTTTT
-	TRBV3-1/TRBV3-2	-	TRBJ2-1	CASSQDRDNEQFF	TGTGCCAGCAGCCAAGACAGGGACAATGAGCAGTTCTTC
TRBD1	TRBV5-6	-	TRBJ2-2	CASSDLRTGGTGELFF	TGTGCCAGCAGCGACCTTAGGACAGGGGGGACCGGGGAGCTGTTTTTT
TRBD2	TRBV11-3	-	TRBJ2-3	CASSPSGGPGRADTQYF	TGTGCCAGCAGCCCTTCGGGGGGGCCCGGACGGGCAGATACGCAGTATTTT
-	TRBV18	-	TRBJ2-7	CASSPSGSYEQYF	TGTGCCAGCTCACCCTCCGGGAGCTACGAGCAGTACTTC
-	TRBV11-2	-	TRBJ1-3	CASSAQGGGNTIYF	TGTGCCAGCAGCGCACAGGGTGGAGGAAACACCATATATTTT
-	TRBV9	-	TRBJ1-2	CASSVDGTLPGNYGYTF	TGTGCCAGCAGCGTAGATGGAACACTCCCGGGTAACTATGGCTACACCTTC
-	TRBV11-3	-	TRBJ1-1	CASSLSSLNTEAFF	TGTGCCAGCAGCTTAAGTAGTTTGAACACTGAAGCTTTCTTT
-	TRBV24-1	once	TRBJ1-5	CATSDRGASNQPQHF	TGTGCCACCAGTGATCGGGGTGCCTCTAATCAGCCCCAGCATTTT
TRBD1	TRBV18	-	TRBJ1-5	CASSKGQGNVLHF	TGTGCCAGCTCAAAGGGACAGGGGAATGTCTTGCATTTT
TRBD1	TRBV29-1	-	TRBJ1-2	CSVGATGGDYGYTF	TGCAGCGTGGGAGCCACAGGGGGCGACTATGGCTACACCTTC
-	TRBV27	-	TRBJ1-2	CASSLRSNYGYTF	TGTGCCAGCAGTTTACGGTCTAACTATGGCTACACCTTC
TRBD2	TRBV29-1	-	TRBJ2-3	CSVDSGMTDTQYF	TGCAGCGTTGATAGCGGGATGACAGATACGCAGTATTTT
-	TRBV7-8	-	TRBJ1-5	CASSSGVSNQPQHF	TGTGCCAGCAGCTCAGGGGTGAGCAATCAGCCCCAGCATTTT
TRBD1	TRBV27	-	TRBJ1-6	CASSLATGTVNSPLHF	TGTGCCAGCAGTTTAGCTACCGGGACAGTAAATTCACCCCTCCACTTT
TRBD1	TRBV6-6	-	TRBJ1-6	CASSYGTGDNSPLHF	TGTGCCAGCAGTTATGGGACAGGGGACAATTCACCCCTCCACTTT
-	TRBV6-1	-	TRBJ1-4	CASSEGGRAVEKLFF	TGTGCCAGCAGTGAAGGGGGCAGGGCTGTTGAAAAACTGTTTTTT
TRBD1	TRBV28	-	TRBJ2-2	CASTQGDRPTGELFF	TGTGCCAGCACCCAGGGGGACCGACCCACCGGGGAGCTGTTTTTT
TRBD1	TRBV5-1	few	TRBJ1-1	CASSSYRGSDTEAFF	TGCGCCAGCAGCTCCTACAGGGGGTCGGACACTGAAGCTTTCTTT
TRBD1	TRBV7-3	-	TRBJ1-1	CASSLSGGTEAFF	TGTGCCAGCAGCCTCTCAGGGGGAACTGAAGCTTTCTTT
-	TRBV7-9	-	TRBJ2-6	CASSLGEGRSAF	TGTGCCAGCAGCTTAGGCGAGGGCCGCTCGGCTTTC
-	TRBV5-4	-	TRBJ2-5	CASSVQGRETQYF	TGTGCCAGCAGCGTACAGGGTAGGGAGACCCAGTACTTC
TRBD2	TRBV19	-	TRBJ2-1	CASRTGTSGSNEQFF	TGTGCCAGTAGAACCGGGACTAGCGGGAGCAATGAGCAGTTCTTC
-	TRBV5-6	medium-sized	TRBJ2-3	CASSWDMGTDTQYF	TGTGCCAGCAGCTGGGACATGGGCACAGATACGCAGTATTTT
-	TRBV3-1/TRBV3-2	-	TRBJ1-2	CASSQEDMAVGYTF	TGTGCCAGCAGCCAAGAGGACATGGCGGTTGGCTACACCTTC
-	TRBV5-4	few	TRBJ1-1	CASSLEVAMNTEAFF	TGTGCCAGCAGCTTGGAGGTAGCAATGAACACTGAAGCTTTCTTT
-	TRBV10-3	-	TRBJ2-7	CAITGDTTSYEQYF	TGTGCCATCACTGGCGACACCACCTCCTACGAGCAGTACTTC
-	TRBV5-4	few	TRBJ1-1	CASSRGRNTEAFF	TGTGCCAGCAGCCGAGGCCGGAACACTGAAGCTTTCTTT
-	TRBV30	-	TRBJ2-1	CARKDSKFF	TGTGCCCGTAAAGACAGTAAGTTCTTC